These T cell receptor beta chains were read from a single sample in a study of Graves' ophthalmopathy and Graves' hyperthyroidism. TCRdb ran MiXCR on the multiplex PCR reads and lists one entry per CDR3 protein. The repertoire has 620,000 or so distinct CDR3 sequences, over 20% of them found once; the top ten carry approximately 7%. The specimen sequenced was peripheral blood. The receptor source for this set is a woman between 18 and 29 years old with stable Graves' hyperthyroidism. Some clones in this sample may be carry-over from other donors' samples. Both conserved end residues are part of each CDR3. Each record gives: V gene, clone size, J gene, D gene, CDR3 DNA, CDR3 protein. The D gene is left open where the match is weak. Part of the rows lack a size; the others show once, few, many or a class for expanded clones.

V: TRBV12-3/TRBV12-4
size: once
J: TRBJ1-2
D: TRBD1
DNA: TGTGCCAGCAGGATCCAGGGGGCTGGTGGCTACACCTTC
CDR3: CASRIQGAGGYTF

V: TRBV12-3/TRBV12-4
size: many
J: TRBJ2-2
D: NA
DNA: TGTGCCAGCAGTCGCTGGGACACCGGGGAGCTGTTTTTT
CDR3: CASSRWDTGELFF

V: TRBV10-3
size: many
J: TRBJ1-1
D: TRBD1
DNA: TGTGCCATCAGTGGACAGGGAAAGACTGAAGCTTTCTTT
CDR3: CAISGQGKTEAFF

V: TRBV13
size: NA
J: TRBJ1-5
D: NA
DNA: TGTGCCAGCAGCCTCCGCGGGACGGGCAATCAGCCCCAGCATTTT
CDR3: CASSLRGTGNQPQHF

V: TRBV20-1
size: medium-sized
J: TRBJ1-2
D: NA
DNA: TGCAGTGCCGTTAAGGAGAACTCCTATGGCTACACCTTC
CDR3: CSAVKENSYGYTF

V: TRBV28
size: few
J: TRBJ2-7
D: NA
DNA: TGTGCCAGCAGACGGACTCGGTCGAGGGACGAGCAGTACTTC
CDR3: CASRRTRSRDEQYF

V: TRBV6-2/TRBV6-3
size: many
J: TRBJ1-2
D: NA
DNA: TGTGCCAGCAGGGACCTTAACTATGGCTACACCTTC
CDR3: CASRDLNYGYTF

V: TRBV28
size: many
J: TRBJ2-5
D: NA
DNA: TGTGCCAGCAGCCTTCTCAGGGCCCAGTACTTC
CDR3: CASSLLRAQYF

V: TRBV20-1
size: many
J: TRBJ1-2
D: NA
DNA: TGCAGTGCAACCGGAGGAGGTGGTAGCTATGGCTACACCTTC
CDR3: CSATGGGGSYGYTF

V: TRBV6-1
size: NA
J: TRBJ2-2
D: TRBD2
DNA: TGTGCCAGCAGTGTACGCTCTAGCGGGAGAGAAACCGGGGAGCTGTTTTTT
CDR3: CASSVRSSGRETGELFF

V: TRBV13
size: few
J: TRBJ2-5
D: NA
DNA: TGTGCCAGCAGCCAACACCCGGGAAGTGGGACCCAGTACTTC
CDR3: CASSQHPGSGTQYF

V: TRBV7-2
size: many
J: TRBJ2-5
D: TRBD2
DNA: TGTGCCAGCAGCTTCCTAGCGGGAGATGAGACCCAGTACTTC
CDR3: CASSFLAGDETQYF

V: TRBV10-3
size: many
J: TRBJ1-1
D: NA
DNA: TGTGCCATCAGTGGGGAGTTGTCGCAGATGAACACTGAAGCTTTCTTT
CDR3: CAISGELSQMNTEAFF

V: TRBV20-1
size: many
J: TRBJ1-1
D: NA
DNA: TGCAGTGCTAGTGGGGTTGGGGCTGAAGCTTTCTTT
CDR3: CSASGVGAEAFF

V: TRBV5-1
size: many
J: TRBJ1-2
D: NA
DNA: TGCGCCAGCAGCACCGGGCCCGGGCTCATGGGGGGCTACACCTTC
CDR3: CASSTGPGLMGGYTF

V: TRBV28
size: NA
J: TRBJ2-5
D: NA
DNA: TGTGCCAGCAGTGAGGCGGGGGCGGGAGAGACCCAGTACTTC
CDR3: CASSEAGAGETQYF

V: TRBV7-9
size: few
J: TRBJ1-1
D: TRBD1
DNA: TGTGCCAGCAGCTCCCTTCCAGGGGGCCCTGAAGCTTTCTTT
CDR3: CASSSLPGGPEAFF

V: TRBV12-3/TRBV12-4
size: many
J: TRBJ2-5
D: TRBD2
DNA: TGTGCCAGCAGTTTTCAGCGGGAGGGTGTGGAGACCCAGTACTTC
CDR3: CASSFQREGVETQYF

V: TRBV18
size: NA
J: TRBJ2-5
D: NA
DNA: TGTGCCAGCTCACCCGGACTAGGGGGCGAGACCCAGTACTTC
CDR3: CASSPGLGGETQYF

V: TRBV12-3/TRBV12-4
size: many
J: TRBJ1-3
D: NA
DNA: TGTGCCAGCAGTTTAGACAGGAGCTCTGGAAACACCATATATTTT
CDR3: CASSLDRSSGNTIYF

V: TRBV29-1
size: many
J: TRBJ1-1
D: NA
DNA: TGCAGCGTCCGGACAAGGAATATGAACACTGAAGCTTTCTTT
CDR3: CSVRTRNMNTEAFF

V: TRBV12-3/TRBV12-4
size: many
J: TRBJ2-2
D: TRBD1
DNA: TGTGCCAGCAGTTCCGGGACAGCCACCGGGGAGCTGTTTTTT
CDR3: CASSSGTATGELFF

V: TRBV6-1
size: many
J: TRBJ2-7
D: NA
DNA: TGTGCCAGCAGTGCCAAGGTGCGGCAGGGATACGAGCAGTACTTC
CDR3: CASSAKVRQGYEQYF

V: TRBV28
size: NA
J: TRBJ2-7
D: NA
DNA: TGTGCCAGCGAAAGCAGGGGAAGCTCCTACGAGCAGTACTTC
CDR3: CASESRGSSYEQYF

V: TRBV13
size: few
J: TRBJ2-2
D: TRBD1
DNA: TGTGCCAGCAGCCCAACAGGGGGCGCATTCGGGGAGCTGTTTTTT
CDR3: CASSPTGGAFGELFF

V: TRBV7-9
size: many
J: TRBJ2-5
D: TRBD2
DNA: TGTGCCAGCAGCTTTAGCGGGGTTATACAAGAGACCCAGTACTTC
CDR3: CASSFSGVIQETQYF

V: TRBV24-1
size: NA
J: TRBJ2-3
D: TRBD2
DNA: TGTGCCACCAGTGATGGACTAGCGGGGCCAACAGATACGCAGTATTTT
CDR3: CATSDGLAGPTDTQYF

V: TRBV6-1
size: many
J: TRBJ2-5
D: NA
DNA: TGTGCCAGCGGAGGGCTGGGGGACTGGTACTTC
CDR3: CASGGLGDWYF

V: TRBV11-2
size: many
J: TRBJ2-2
D: NA
DNA: TGTGCCAGCAGCTTACAGGGAACAGGATACACCGGGGAGCTGTTTTTT
CDR3: CASSLQGTGYTGELFF

V: TRBV4-1
size: NA
J: TRBJ1-1
D: NA
DNA: TGCGCCAGCAGCCAAGAACGGCTGGCCACTGAAGCTTTCTTT
CDR3: CASSQERLATEAFF

V: TRBV20-1
size: many
J: TRBJ1-2
D: NA
DNA: TGCAGTGCTAGAGATTCTAGGTGGACAAGCTATGGCTACACCTTC
CDR3: CSARDSRWTSYGYTF

V: TRBV7-9
size: many
J: TRBJ1-1
D: NA
DNA: TGTGCCAGCAGCTCAGCCGGGGGGACCGTTGAAGCTTTCTTT
CDR3: CASSSAGGTVEAFF

V: TRBV12-3/TRBV12-4
size: many
J: TRBJ2-7
D: TRBD1
DNA: TGTGCCAGCAGTCTCTACCGGGACAGGCTCTACGAGCAGTACTTC
CDR3: CASSLYRDRLYEQYF

V: TRBV3-1
size: NA
J: TRBJ2-7
D: NA
DNA: TGTGCCAGCAGCGCCGCCGAGGGAACCTACGAGCAGTACTTC
CDR3: CASSAAEGTYEQYF

V: TRBV2
size: many
J: TRBJ2-5
D: NA
DNA: TGTGCCAGCAGCGAAGACAGACTTTATCAAGAGACCCAGTACTTC
CDR3: CASSEDRLYQETQYF

V: TRBV11-1
size: many
J: TRBJ1-2
D: NA
DNA: TGTGCCAGCAGCTTAGCGCGGGGCTATGGCTACACCTTC
CDR3: CASSLARGYGYTF

V: TRBV28
size: few
J: TRBJ2-4
D: NA
DNA: TGTGCCAGCAGTTTAGGAGGCGTGGGGGGCGCCAAAAACATTAAGTACTTC
CDR3: CASSLGGVGGAKNIKYF

V: TRBV6-5
size: many
J: TRBJ2-7
D: TRBD1
DNA: TGTGCCAGCAGTTACTCGGCGACAGGGTTTGGCGAGCAGTACTTC
CDR3: CASSYSATGFGEQYF

V: TRBV27
size: NA
J: TRBJ2-7
D: NA
DNA: TGTGCCAGCAGCCGACCTCACTCCTACGAGCAGTACTTC
CDR3: CASSRPHSYEQYF

V: TRBV12-5
size: NA
J: TRBJ2-7
D: NA
DNA: TGTGCTAGTGGCCCTCCTTTTATGGCGGGGTTCTCCTACGAGCAGTACTTC
CDR3: CASGPPFMAGFSYEQYF

V: TRBV6-1
size: many
J: TRBJ2-7
D: TRBD1
DNA: TGTGCCAGCAGTCCGCGGGACAGGGCTTCCTACGAGCAGTACTTC
CDR3: CASSPRDRASYEQYF

V: TRBV28
size: few
J: TRBJ2-7
D: NA
DNA: TGTGCCAGCGGGACTTACGCCTACGAGCAGTACTTC
CDR3: CASGTYAYEQYF

V: TRBV6-1
size: few
J: TRBJ2-3
D: NA
DNA: TGTGCCAGCAGACCCGCAGCGTTGAGGTCAGATACGCAGTATTTT
CDR3: CASRPAALRSDTQYF

V: TRBV30
size: NA
J: TRBJ1-2
D: TRBD1
DNA: TGTGCCTGGAAGGGACAGGGTGATGGCTACACCTTC
CDR3: CAWKGQGDGYTF

V: TRBV6-1
size: few
J: TRBJ1-1
D: TRBD1
DNA: TGTGCCAGCAGTGGCGGGACAGCTATGAACACTGAAGCTTTCTTT
CDR3: CASSGGTAMNTEAFF

V: TRBV12-3/TRBV12-4
size: many
J: TRBJ1-1
D: TRBD1
DNA: TGTGCCAGCAAGAAGGGGGCGTCCAGAGACACTGAAGCTTTCTTT
CDR3: CASKKGASRDTEAFF